This is a list of T cell receptor beta chains from one sample in a study of OX40 agonist ivuxolimab in advanced cancers. Clones were sequenced by immunoSEQ multiplex PCR, and TCRdb holds only the in-frame ones, with some missing. Of more than 20,000 clones listed, 85% are singletons. The sample was CD4+ or CD8+ T cells sorted from blood, taken in a trial of the OX40 agonist ivuxolimab. The receptors originated from an adult with an advanced solid tumor such as melanoma, head and neck, liver or kidney cancer. The CDR3 runs from the conserved cysteine through the conserved F or W. D genes are given only for firm matches. Rows give clone size only sometimes, using once, few, many, or a class for an expanded clone.

v_gene: TRBV4-1; d_gene: -; abundance: -; j_gene: TRBJ2-6; CDR3aa: CASSQGTTDSGANVLTF; CDR3nt: TGCGCCAGCAGCCAAGGGACAACAGACTCTGGGGCCAACGTCCTGACTTTC
v_gene: TRBV27; d_gene: -; abundance: -; j_gene: TRBJ1-1; CDR3aa: CASSPYPIMNTEAFF; CDR3nt: TGTGCCAGCAGTCCCTACCCCATCATGAACACTGAAGCTTTCTTT
v_gene: TRBV11-2; d_gene: TRBD1; abundance: -; j_gene: TRBJ2-7; CDR3aa: CASSLGQGRTYEQYF; CDR3nt: TGTGCCAGCAGCCTCGGACAGGGGAGGACCTACGAGCAGTACTTC
v_gene: TRBV19; d_gene: -; abundance: few; j_gene: TRBJ2-1; CDR3aa: CASSKEDGDNEQFF; CDR3nt: TGTGCCAGTAGTAAAGAGGACGGGGACAATGAGCAGTTCTTC
v_gene: TRBV7-6; d_gene: TRBD1; abundance: -; j_gene: TRBJ2-1; CDR3aa: CASSLVLRDRFYNEQFF; CDR3nt: TGTGCCAGCAGCTTAGTCCTCCGGGACAGGTTCTACAATGAGCAGTTCTTC
v_gene: TRBV30; d_gene: -; abundance: -; j_gene: TRBJ1-2; CDR3aa: CASPPPDSNYGYTF; CDR3nt: TGTGCCTCCCCACCTCCGGACAGCAACTATGGCTACACCTTC
v_gene: TRBV19; d_gene: -; abundance: -; j_gene: TRBJ1-2; CDR3aa: CASSIGDRTIYGYTF; CDR3nt: TGTGCCAGTAGTATTGGAGACCGGACGATCTATGGCTACACCTTC
v_gene: TRBV29-1; d_gene: -; abundance: medium-sized; j_gene: TRBJ2-7; CDR3aa: CSVEVGSAWEQYF; CDR3nt: TGCAGCGTTGAGGTCGGGTCGGCATGGGAGCAGTACTTC
v_gene: TRBV6-5; d_gene: -; abundance: once; j_gene: TRBJ1-2; CDR3aa: CASRIGEVNGYTF; CDR3nt: TGTGCCAGCAGGATTGGGGAAGTAAATGGCTACACCTTC
v_gene: TRBV25-1; d_gene: -; abundance: -; j_gene: TRBJ2-7; CDR3aa: CASSEYEPYEQYF; CDR3nt: TGTGCCAGCAGTGAATATGAGCCCTACGAGCAGTACTTC
v_gene: TRBV19; d_gene: -; abundance: few; j_gene: TRBJ1-1; CDR3aa: CASSTSPNTEAFF; CDR3nt: TGTGCCAGTAGTACGTCCCCGAACACTGAAGCTTTCTTT
v_gene: TRBV11-3; d_gene: TRBD2; abundance: -; j_gene: TRBJ2-7; CDR3aa: CASSSNRGLAGGLYEQYF; CDR3nt: TGTGCCAGCAGTTCTAATAGGGGACTAGCGGGAGGCCTCTACGAGCAGTACTTC
v_gene: TRBV4-2; d_gene: TRBD2; abundance: -; j_gene: TRBJ2-3; CDR3aa: CASSQVGGSNTQYF; CDR3nt: TGTGCCAGCAGCCAAGTGGGCGGGAGTAATACGCAGTATTTT
v_gene: TRBV5-6; d_gene: TRBD1; abundance: -; j_gene: TRBJ1-6; CDR3aa: CASSPQGNNSPLHF; CDR3nt: TGTGCCAGCAGCCCACAGGGGAATAATTCACCCCTCCACTTT
v_gene: TRBV7-2; d_gene: -; abundance: -; j_gene: TRBJ2-1; CDR3aa: CASSLDLGFYNEQFF; CDR3nt: TGTGCCAGCAGCTTAGATCTGGGGTTCTACAATGAGCAGTTCTTC
v_gene: TRBV7-2; d_gene: TRBD2; abundance: -; j_gene: TRBJ2-7; CDR3aa: CASSYFWGGSYEQYF; CDR3nt: TGTGCCAGCAGCTACTTCTGGGGGGGATCCTACGAGCAGTACTTC
v_gene: TRBV7-9; d_gene: -; abundance: -; j_gene: TRBJ2-1; CDR3aa: CASSLAAGALYNEQFF; CDR3nt: TGTGCCAGCAGCTTAGCAGCCGGGGCCCTCTACAATGAGCAGTTCTTC
v_gene: TRBV5-1; d_gene: -; abundance: -; j_gene: TRBJ1-2; CDR3aa: CASSSDGPGQIYGYTF; CDR3nt: TGCGCCAGCAGCTCTGACGGCCCCGGACAAATCTATGGCTACACCTTC
v_gene: TRBV19; d_gene: -; abundance: -; j_gene: TRBJ1-1; CDR3aa: CASSMTGATEAFF; CDR3nt: TGTGCCAGTAGTATGACGGGGGCCACTGAAGCTTTCTTT
v_gene: TRBV7-9; d_gene: -; abundance: -; j_gene: TRBJ1-2; CDR3aa: CASSLAGLGYTF; CDR3nt: TGTGCCAGCAGCTTAGCAGGGCTCGGCTACACCTTC
v_gene: TRBV27; d_gene: TRBD2; abundance: -; j_gene: TRBJ2-1; CDR3aa: CASSYVSGSSEQFF; CDR3nt: TGTGCCAGCAGTTATGTCAGCGGGAGCTCTGAGCAGTTCTTC
v_gene: TRBV11-2; d_gene: -; abundance: -; j_gene: TRBJ2-1; CDR3aa: CASSFDQLDEQFF; CDR3nt: TGTGCCAGCAGCTTCGACCAACTCGATGAGCAGTTCTTC
v_gene: TRBV6-5; d_gene: -; abundance: -; j_gene: TRBJ1-2; CDR3aa: CASSYSKGSQYGYTF; CDR3nt: TGTGCCAGCAGTTACTCGAAGGGGAGTCAATATGGCTACACCTTC
v_gene: TRBV28; d_gene: -; abundance: once; j_gene: TRBJ1-5; CDR3aa: CASSLGYGYRQPQHF; CDR3nt: TGTGCCAGCAGTTTAGGGTACGGGTATAGGCAGCCCCAGCATTTT
v_gene: TRBV10-1; d_gene: TRBD2; abundance: -; j_gene: TRBJ2-5; CDR3aa: CASSPLAELQETQYF; CDR3nt: TGCGCCAGCAGTCCACTAGCGGAGTTACAAGAGACCCAGTACTTC
v_gene: TRBV4-3; d_gene: -; abundance: once; j_gene: TRBJ2-7; CDR3aa: CASSQDNQGRFEQYF; CDR3nt: TGCGCCAGCAGCCAAGATAACCAGGGGAGGTTCGAGCAGTACTTC
v_gene: TRBV7-9; d_gene: -; abundance: -; j_gene: TRBJ2-2; CDR3aa: CASSLERRQTNTGELFF; CDR3nt: TGTGCCAGCAGCTTAGAGAGGCGACAAACGAACACCGGGGAGCTGTTTTTT
v_gene: TRBV11-3; d_gene: -; abundance: -; j_gene: TRBJ2-1; CDR3aa: CASSARTTYSYNEQFF; CDR3nt: TGTGCCAGCAGCGCCCGGACGACCTACTCCTACAATGAGCAGTTCTTC
v_gene: TRBV6-1; d_gene: -; abundance: -; j_gene: TRBJ2-3; CDR3aa: CASSDRGLGDTQYF; CDR3nt: TGTGCCAGCAGTGACAGGGGTCTGGGAGATACGCAGTATTTT
v_gene: TRBV5-6; d_gene: TRBD1; abundance: -; j_gene: TRBJ1-5; CDR3aa: CASSWGQGNQPQHF; CDR3nt: TGTGCCAGCAGCTGGGGACAGGGTAATCAGCCCCAGCATTTT
v_gene: TRBV9; d_gene: -; abundance: -; j_gene: TRBJ2-5; CDR3aa: CASSETTGSWAQYF; CDR3nt: TGTGCCAGCAGCGAAACGACGGGATCTTGGGCCCAGTACTTC
v_gene: TRBV7-9; d_gene: TRBD2; abundance: -; j_gene: TRBJ2-5; CDR3aa: CASSFQGSGGGETQYF; CDR3nt: TGTGCCAGCAGCTTCCAGGGTAGCGGGGGCGGGGAGACCCAGTACTTC
v_gene: TRBV4-2; d_gene: -; abundance: -; j_gene: TRBJ2-5; CDR3aa: CASSQEAPVRETQYF; CDR3nt: TGTGCCAGCAGCCAAGAGGCCCCAGTAAGGGAGACCCAGTACTTC
v_gene: TRBV4-1; d_gene: -; abundance: -; j_gene: TRBJ2-1; CDR3aa: CASSAGSGASYNEQFF; CDR3nt: TGCGCCAGCAGCGCAGGCTCGGGGGCCTCCTACAATGAGCAGTTCTTC
v_gene: TRBV28; d_gene: -; abundance: few; j_gene: TRBJ1-6; CDR3aa: CASKKLLSSYNSPLHF; CDR3nt: TGTGCCAGCAAAAAACTCCTAAGCTCCTATAATTCACCCCTCCACTTT
v_gene: TRBV11-3; d_gene: -; abundance: -; j_gene: TRBJ2-7; CDR3aa: CASVGRGSYEQYF; CDR3nt: TGTGCCAGCGTCGGGCGGGGTAGCTACGAGCAGTACTTC
v_gene: TRBV2; d_gene: -; abundance: -; j_gene: TRBJ2-3; CDR3aa: CASSHVDTQYF; CDR3nt: TGTGCCAGCAGTCACGTAGATACGCAGTATTTT
v_gene: TRBV27; d_gene: -; abundance: -; j_gene: TRBJ2-7; CDR3aa: CASSLSSPGFYEQYF; CDR3nt: TGTGCCAGCAGTTTATCCTCCCCGGGCTTCTACGAGCAGTACTTC
v_gene: TRBV15; d_gene: -; abundance: -; j_gene: TRBJ1-5; CDR3aa: CATSSRGTPNQPQHF; CDR3nt: TGTGCCACCAGCAGTAGGGGCACACCCAATCAGCCCCAGCATTTT